The T cell receptor (beta chain) under discussion was sequenced for a study of OX40 agonist ivuxolimab in advanced cancers. Study-level background: Ivuxolimab, which targeted the costimulatory receptor OX40 (CD134), was an agonistic, fully human IgG2 monoclonal antibody. Intravenous ivuxolimab was administered to patients every 2 weeks at six dose levels: 0.01, 0.1, 0.3, 1.5, 3 and 10 mg/kg. Of the approximately 50 dose-escalation patients, hepatocellular carcinoma was present in roughly 19, melanoma in approximately 15, renal cell carcinoma in 9 and head and neck cancer in 9. In the dose-escalation cohort, over 65% of patients were male, and the mean age was roughly 60 years, with a range of roughly 20 to 85. Patients were allowed to have had prior anti-PD-1, anti-PD-L1 or anti-CTLA-4 therapy, and roughly 40% of the dose-escalation patients had previously received checkpoint inhibitors. Three dose-escalation patients achieved partial responses, one with hepatocellular carcinoma and two with cutaneous melanoma. Peripheral TCRbeta sequencing aimed to test whether ivuxolimab altered TCR sequence diversity and caused clonal T-cell expansion. The paper covers the monotherapy dose-escalation part of the phase I ivuxolimab trial, which included N of about 50 patients.

For this clone: Its cognate antigen has yet to be identified. Per-nucleotide qualities are absent, and no much larger clonotype sits a single base away.

The trial excluded patients who had a history of autoimmune disease or who were on systemic immunosuppression. Peripheral blood for TCR sequencing was collected from all dose cohorts at baseline, on cycle 4 day 1, and on cycle 7 day 1. The samples were drawn from a first-in-human, open-label, multicenter phase I dose-escalation trial of ivuxolimab. Adults with locally advanced or metastatic head and neck squamous cell, hepatocellular, melanoma or renal cell carcinoma were enrolled in the trial. Before TCR sequencing, CD4+ T cells and CD8+ T cells from peripheral blood were sorted into separate populations. To sequence the TCRbeta CDR3 region, genomic DNA was isolated from the sorted cells. TCRbeta CDR3 regions were sequenced using the immunoSEQ Assay. TCRdb obtained this table from immuneACCESS and retained in-frame rearrangements with V and J assigned. These tables miss some clones; where compared with another copy, unresolved V genes account for less than half of the shortfall, and the remainder is unexplained. The sample data list 65,000 to 85,000 clones, and about 87% of these were observed just once. Clones ranked in the top ten supply 3.5% to 5% of the sample.

The CDR3 holds 15 amino acids from the cysteine to the phenylalanine. Only the CDR3 DNA is retained, 45 bases long and in frame from the first base. Per the germline V gene, SGHTA is the CDR1 and FQGNSA is the CDR2. The V end loses 5 bases and the J end loses 0 bases, and a stretch of 11 bases separates them. Paper-wide results and their limitations: Partial responders in the 0.1-3.0 mg/kg groups had among the lowest normalized peripheral clonal expansion, especially among CD8+ T cells. Low levels of normalized T-cell clonal expansion were also shown by some nonresponding patients. Clonal expansion of both CD4+ and CD8+ blood T cells was observed from baseline to week 6 at doses 0.1 to 3.0 mg/kg. After ivuxolimab, more expanded clones were found on average in CD8+ T cells than in CD4+ T cells. Which antigens the clonally expanded peripheral T cells were specific for was not determined.

Rearrangement joined TRBV7-2 to TRBJ1-5, with the D gene too uncertain to name. The sample in question was CD4+ or CD8+ T cells sorted from blood, obtained in a trial of the OX40 agonist ivuxolimab. This TCR was recovered from an adult with an advanced solid tumor such as melanoma, head and neck, liver or kidney cancer. The sequenced DNA is TGTGCCAGCAGCCCTTCCCCCTATAGCAATCAGCCCCAGCATTTT. It encodes CASSPSPYSNQPQHF. The full variable domain, with segments outside the CDR3 supplied by the reference TRBV7-2 and TRBJ1-5 proteins, appears as GAGVSQSPSNKVTEKGKDVELRCDPISGHTALYWYRQSLGQGLEFLIYFQGNSAPDKSGLPSDRFSAERTGGSVSTLTIQRTQQEDSAVYLCASSPSPYSNQPQHFGDGTRLSIL.